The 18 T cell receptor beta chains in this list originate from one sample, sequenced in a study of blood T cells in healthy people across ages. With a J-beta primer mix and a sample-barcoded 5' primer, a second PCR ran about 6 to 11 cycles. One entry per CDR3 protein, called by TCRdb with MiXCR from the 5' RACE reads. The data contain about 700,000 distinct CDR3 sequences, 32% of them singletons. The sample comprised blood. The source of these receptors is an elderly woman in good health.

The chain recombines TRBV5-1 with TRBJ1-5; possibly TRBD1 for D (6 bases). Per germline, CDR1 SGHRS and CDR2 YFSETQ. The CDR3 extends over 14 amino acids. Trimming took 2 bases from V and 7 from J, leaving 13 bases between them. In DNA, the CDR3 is TGCGCCAGCAGCTTCTCCGGTACAGGGCAGCCCCAGCATTTT. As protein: CASSFSGTGQPQHF.

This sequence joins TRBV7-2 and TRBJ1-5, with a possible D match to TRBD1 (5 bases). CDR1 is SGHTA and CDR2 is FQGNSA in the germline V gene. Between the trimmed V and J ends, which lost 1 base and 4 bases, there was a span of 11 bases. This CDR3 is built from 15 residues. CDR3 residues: CASSLDEGRNQPQHF. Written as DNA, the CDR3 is TGTGCCAGCAGCTTAGATGAGGGACGAAATCAGCCCCAGCATTTT.

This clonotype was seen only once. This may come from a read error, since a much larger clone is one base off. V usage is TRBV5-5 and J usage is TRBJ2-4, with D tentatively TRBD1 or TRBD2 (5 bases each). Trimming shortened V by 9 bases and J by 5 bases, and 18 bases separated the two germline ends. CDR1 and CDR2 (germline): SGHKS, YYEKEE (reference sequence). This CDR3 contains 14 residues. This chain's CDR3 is CATPDWGRQNIQYF. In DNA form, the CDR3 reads TGTGCCACCCCGGACTGGGGCAGGCAAAACATTCAGTACTTC.

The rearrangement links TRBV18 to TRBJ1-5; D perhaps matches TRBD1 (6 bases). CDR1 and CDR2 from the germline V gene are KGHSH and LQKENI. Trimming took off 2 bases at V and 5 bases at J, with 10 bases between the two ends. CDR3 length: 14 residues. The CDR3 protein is CASSPKQGHQPQHF. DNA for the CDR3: TGTGCCAGCTCACCAAAACAGGGACATCAGCCCCAGCATTTT.

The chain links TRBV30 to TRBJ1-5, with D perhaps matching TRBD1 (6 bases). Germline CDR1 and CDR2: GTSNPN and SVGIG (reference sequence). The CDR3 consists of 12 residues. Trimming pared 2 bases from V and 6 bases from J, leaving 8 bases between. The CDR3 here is CAWSLQGQPQHF. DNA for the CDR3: TGTGCCTGGAGTTTACAGGGTCAGCCCCAGCATTTT.

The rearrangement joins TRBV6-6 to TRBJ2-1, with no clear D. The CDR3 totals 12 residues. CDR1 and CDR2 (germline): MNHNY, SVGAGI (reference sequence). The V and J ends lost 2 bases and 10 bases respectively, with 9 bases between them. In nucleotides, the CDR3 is TGTGCCAGCAGTTACGTTTCGAACGAGCAGTTCTTC. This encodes CASSYVSNEQFF.

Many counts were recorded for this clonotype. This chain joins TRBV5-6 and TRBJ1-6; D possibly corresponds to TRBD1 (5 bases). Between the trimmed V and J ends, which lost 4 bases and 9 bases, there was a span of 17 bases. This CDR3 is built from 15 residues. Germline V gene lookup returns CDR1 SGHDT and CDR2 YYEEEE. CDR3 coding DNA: TGTGCCAGCAGCCCGCGGGGGGGACTAGGTTCACCCCTCCACTTT. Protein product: CASSPRGGLGSPLHF. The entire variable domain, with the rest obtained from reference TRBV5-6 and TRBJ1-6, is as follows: DAGVTQSPTHLIKTRGQQVTLRCSPKSGHDTVSWYQQALGQGPQFIFQYYEEEERQRGNFPDRFSGHQFPNYSSELNVNALLLGDSALYLCASSPRGGLGSPLHFGNGTRLTVT.

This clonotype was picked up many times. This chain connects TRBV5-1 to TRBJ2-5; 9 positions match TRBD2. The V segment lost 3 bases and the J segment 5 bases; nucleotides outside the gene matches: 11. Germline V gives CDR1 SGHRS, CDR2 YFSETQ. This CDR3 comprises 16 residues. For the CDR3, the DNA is TGCGCCAGCAGCTCGAGAAGCAGGACTAGCGTGGAGACCCAGTACTTC. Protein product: CASSSRSRTSVETQYF.

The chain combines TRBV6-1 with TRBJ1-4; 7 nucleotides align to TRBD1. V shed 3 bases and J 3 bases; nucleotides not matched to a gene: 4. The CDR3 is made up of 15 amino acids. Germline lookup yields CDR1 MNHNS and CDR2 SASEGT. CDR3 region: CASSETGRSNEKLFF. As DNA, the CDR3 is TGTGCCAGCAGTGAGACAGGGAGGTCTAATGAAAAACTGTTTTTT.

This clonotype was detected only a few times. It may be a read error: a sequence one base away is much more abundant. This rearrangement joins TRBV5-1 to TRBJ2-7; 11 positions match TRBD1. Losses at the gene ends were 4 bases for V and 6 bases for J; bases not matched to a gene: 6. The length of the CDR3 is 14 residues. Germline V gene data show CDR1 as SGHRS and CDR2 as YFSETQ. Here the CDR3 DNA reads TGCGCCAGCAGCCGGGACAGGGGGAATGGCGAGCAGTACTTC. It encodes CASSRDRGNGEQYF.

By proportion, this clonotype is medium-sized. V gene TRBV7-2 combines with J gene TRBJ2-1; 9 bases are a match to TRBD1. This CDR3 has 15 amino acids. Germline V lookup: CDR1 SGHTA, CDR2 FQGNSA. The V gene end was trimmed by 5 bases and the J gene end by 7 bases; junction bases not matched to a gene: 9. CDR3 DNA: TGTGCCAGCAGCCCGTGGACAGGGGTGACGAATGAGCAGTTCTTC. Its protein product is CASSPWTGVTNEQFF.

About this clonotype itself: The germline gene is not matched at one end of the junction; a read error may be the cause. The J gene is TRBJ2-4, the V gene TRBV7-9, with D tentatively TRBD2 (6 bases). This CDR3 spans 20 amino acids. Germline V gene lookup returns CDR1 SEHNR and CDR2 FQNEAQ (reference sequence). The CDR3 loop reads CSSSSLRGRVGLLAKNIQYF. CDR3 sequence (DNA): TGTTCCAGCAGCTCACTACGTGGCAGGGTGGGACTCCTAGCCAAAAACATTCAGTACTTC.

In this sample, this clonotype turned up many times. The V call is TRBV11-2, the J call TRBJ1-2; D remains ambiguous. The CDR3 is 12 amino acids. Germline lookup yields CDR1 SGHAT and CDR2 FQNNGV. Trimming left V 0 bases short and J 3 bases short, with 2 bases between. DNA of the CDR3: TGTGCCAGCAGCTTAGACCACTATGGCTACACCTTC. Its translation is CASSLDHYGYTF.

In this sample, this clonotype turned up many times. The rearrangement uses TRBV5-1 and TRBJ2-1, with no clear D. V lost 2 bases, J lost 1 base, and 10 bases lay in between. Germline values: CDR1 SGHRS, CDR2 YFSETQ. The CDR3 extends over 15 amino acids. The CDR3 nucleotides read TGCGCCAGCAGCTTTACTCAGGTTTCCTACAATGAGCAGTTCTTC. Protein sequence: CASSFTQVSYNEQFF.

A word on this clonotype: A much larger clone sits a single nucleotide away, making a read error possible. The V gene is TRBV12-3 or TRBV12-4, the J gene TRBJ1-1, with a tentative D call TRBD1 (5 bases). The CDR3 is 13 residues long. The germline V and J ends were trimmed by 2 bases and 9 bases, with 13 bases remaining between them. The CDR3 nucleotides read TGTGCCAGCAGTTTAACGGGGGGGGGTAAAGCTTTCTTT. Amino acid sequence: CASSLTGGGKAFF.

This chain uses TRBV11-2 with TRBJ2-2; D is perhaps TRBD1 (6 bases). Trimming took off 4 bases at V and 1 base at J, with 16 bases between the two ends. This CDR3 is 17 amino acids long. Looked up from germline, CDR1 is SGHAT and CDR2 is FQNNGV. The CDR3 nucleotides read TGTGCCAGCAGCTCCTTTGCCGGGACAAGGAACACCGGGGAGCTGTTTTTT. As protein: CASSSFAGTRNTGELFF.

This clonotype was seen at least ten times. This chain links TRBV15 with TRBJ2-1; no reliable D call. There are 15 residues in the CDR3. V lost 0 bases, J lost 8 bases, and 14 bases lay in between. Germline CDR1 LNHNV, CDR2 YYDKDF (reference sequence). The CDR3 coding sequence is TGTGCCACCAGCAGAGATCGTACAGTTGGCGATGAGCAGTTCTTC. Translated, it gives CATSRDRTVGDEQFF.

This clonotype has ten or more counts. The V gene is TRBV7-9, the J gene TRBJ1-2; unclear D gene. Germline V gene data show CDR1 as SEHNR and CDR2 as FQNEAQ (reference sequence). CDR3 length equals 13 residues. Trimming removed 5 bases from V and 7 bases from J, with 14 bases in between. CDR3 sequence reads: CASSETQGAGYTF. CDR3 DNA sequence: TGTGCCAGCAGCGAGACCCAAGGTGCTGGCTACACCTTC.